A selection of T cell receptor beta chains follows, all from one sample in a study of graft-versus-host responses after intestinal transplantation. These TCRs' antigens remain unknown. The data were produced by immunoSEQ multiplex PCR, yet TCRdb's version contains in-frame clones alone and is incomplete. The repertoire has some 35,000 clones, approximately 95% of them found once; the top ten carry about 0.2%. This specimen was unstimulated CD4+ T cells sorted from spleen or lymph node cells, taken before transplant. Receptors were obtained from a human donor who was the organ donor for an intestinal transplant. Each CDR3 is given with its conserved first and last residue. A D gene is named only where the DNA matches it firmly. Not all rows give a size; the values are once, few, many and, for expanded clones, a class.

v_call	j_call	d_call	clone_size	cdr3_aa	cdr3_nt
TRBV4-1	TRBJ2-5	TRBD2	-	CASSQDPSGSKETQYF	TGCGCCAGCAGCCAAGATCCTAGCGGGAGCAAAGAGACCCAGTACTTC
TRBV28	TRBJ1-4	-	-	CASDTTNEKLFF	TGTGCCAGCGACACAACTAATGAAAAACTGTTTTTT
TRBV29-1	TRBJ1-2	-	-	CSVKAQQAYSGYTF	TGCAGCGTTAAGGCCCAGCAAGCCTACTCTGGCTACACCTTC
TRBV5-6	TRBJ2-2	-	-	CASSFWGRYYTGELFF	TGTGCCAGCAGCTTTTGGGGCAGGTACTACACCGGGGAGCTGTTTTTT
TRBV30	TRBJ1-5	-	-	CAFPRGGNQPQHF	TGTGCCTTCCCGAGGGGGGGCAATCAGCCCCAGCATTTT
TRBV5-1	TRBJ1-3	-	-	CASSPDGGNTIYF	TGCGCCAGCAGCCCGGACGGAGGGAACACCATATATTTT
TRBV30	TRBJ1-6	TRBD1	-	CAWSLTTGGGSPLHF	TGTGCCTGGAGCTTAACGACAGGGGGCGGTTCACCCCTCCACTTT
TRBV7-6	TRBJ2-7	TRBD1	-	CASSLADRGAYEQYF	TGTGCCAGCAGCCTCGCGGACAGGGGTGCCTACGAGCAGTACTTC
TRBV7-2	TRBJ2-3	TRBD2	once	CASSLPSAGGADTQYF	TGTGCCAGCAGCTTACCCTCAGCGGGGGGCGCAGATACGCAGTATTTT
TRBV5-4	TRBJ1-2	TRBD1	-	CASSSGQGAFTNYGYTF	TGTGCCAGCAGCTCGGGACAGGGGGCTTTTACTAACTATGGCTACACCTTC
TRBV10-3	TRBJ1-1	TRBD1	-	CAIRTTGMTEAFF	TGTGCCATCAGGACGACAGGGATGACTGAAGCTTTCTTT
TRBV5-8	TRBJ2-4	-	-	CASSLAPLAKNIQYF	TGTGCCAGCAGCTTGGCCCCACTAGCCAAAAACATTCAGTACTTC
TRBV10-3	TRBJ2-5	-	-	CAISRGEWETQYF	TGTGCCATCAGCAGGGGGGAATGGGAGACCCAGTACTTC
TRBV30	TRBJ2-2	-	-	CAWTSRAVRTGELFF	TGTGCCTGGACAAGCAGGGCGGTGAGGACCGGGGAGCTGTTTTTT
TRBV7-8	TRBJ2-7	TRBD2	-	CASSLAGGAYEQYF	TGTGCCAGCAGCTTAGCGGGGGGGGCCTACGAGCAGTACTTC
TRBV7-2	TRBJ2-2	-	once	CASSLGQNTGELFF	TGTGCCAGCAGCTTAGGACAGAACACCGGGGAGCTGTTTTTT
TRBV10-3	TRBJ1-4	-	-	CAISEEEEKLFF	TGTGCCATCAGTGAGGAGGAAGAAAAACTGTTTTTT
TRBV18	TRBJ1-3	-	-	CASSPPQGLSSSGNTIYF	TGTGCCAGCTCACCACCTCAGGGCCTCTCTTCCTCTGGAAACACCATATATTTT
TRBV9	TRBJ2-5	TRBD2	-	CASSERGGPQETQYF	TGTGCCAGCAGCGAACGCGGGGGTCCCCAAGAGACCCAGTACTTC
TRBV6-1	TRBJ1-5	TRBD1	-	CASSEGQSRQPQHF	TGTGCCAGCAGTGAGGGACAGTCTCGCCAGCCCCAGCATTTT
TRBV7-3	TRBJ2-6	TRBD1	-	CASSLRGQGTSGANVLTF	TGTGCCAGCAGCTTAAGGGGACAGGGTACCTCTGGGGCCAACGTCCTGACTTTC
TRBV7-8	TRBJ1-1	TRBD1	-	CASSWGDRVNTEAFF	TGTGCCAGCAGCTGGGGGGACAGGGTGAACACTGAAGCTTTCTTT
TRBV7-9	TRBJ1-2	TRBD1	-	CASSLVTGSYGYTF	TGTGCCAGCAGCTTAGTGACAGGGAGCTATGGCTACACCTTC
TRBV2	TRBJ1-2	TRBD1	-	CASREDRVRYGYTF	TGTGCCAGCAGAGAGGACAGGGTGAGGTATGGCTACACCTTC
TRBV5-1	TRBJ1-5	-	-	CASSLETGSNQPQHF	TGCGCCAGCAGCTTGGAAACAGGTAGCAATCAGCCCCAGCATTTT
TRBV21-1	TRBJ1-2	-	-	CASSRTGFDRGGYTF	TGTGCCAGCAGCAGGACAGGGTTTGATAGGGGTGGCTACACCTTC
TRBV7-9	TRBJ1-6	-	-	CASSPQGDNSPLHF	TGTGCCAGCTCCCCCCAGGGAGATAATTCACCCCTCCACTTT
TRBV30	TRBJ2-1	TRBD2	-	CAWTSGGSSYNEQFF	TGTGCCTGGACTAGCGGGGGGAGCTCCTACAATGAGCAGTTCTTC
TRBV9	TRBJ1-6	-	-	CASSVKPGTRDSPLHF	TGTGCCAGCAGCGTAAAGCCCGGGACCAGGGATTCACCCCTCCACTTT
TRBV28	TRBJ1-6	-	-	CASSFLRVWVSPLHF	TGTGCCAGCAGTTTTTTGAGAGTATGGGTTTCACCCCTCCACTTT
TRBV27	TRBJ2-7	-	-	CASSLAGPVSYEQYF	TGTGCCAGCAGTTTAGCGGGGCCGGTATCCTACGAGCAGTACTTC
TRBV9	TRBJ1-1	-	-	CASSTTANTEAFF	TGTGCCAGCAGTACTACAGCGAACACTGAAGCTTTCTTT
TRBV7-6	TRBJ1-1	TRBD1	-	CASSLTARDRGTVSNTEAFF	TGTGCCAGCAGTTTAACGGCGCGGGACAGGGGGACGGTGTCGAACACTGAAGCTTTCTTT
TRBV25-1	TRBJ1-1	-	once	CASSVGAPLLNTEAFF	TGTGCCAGCAGTGTCGGGGCACCCCTATTGAACACTGAAGCTTTCTTT
TRBV6-1	TRBJ2-5	-	-	CASSPLGETQYF	TGTGCCAGCAGTCCGCTCGGAGAGACCCAGTACTTC
TRBV6-5	TRBJ1-2	TRBD1	-	CASSPGTGNGYTF	TGTGCCAGCAGTCCCGGGACAGGGAACGGCTACACCTTC
TRBV2	TRBJ2-3	-	-	CASSELGVTRTDTQYF	TGTGCCAGCAGTGAACTGGGCGTAACTAGGACAGATACGCAGTATTTT
TRBV5-1	TRBJ1-4	-	-	CASSSGPNEKLFF	TGCGCCAGCAGTTCGGGCCCTAATGAAAAACTGTTTTTT
TRBV30	TRBJ2-7	TRBD1	-	CAWSVGGRSYEQYF	TGTGCCTGGAGTGTAGGGGGCAGATCCTACGAGCAGTACTTC
TRBV27	TRBJ2-5	-	-	CASSLWRGEETQYF	TGTGCCAGCAGTTTATGGAGAGGGGAAGAGACCCAGTACTTC
TRBV5-1	TRBJ1-1	-	-	CASSREKTGNTEAFF	TGCGCCAGCAGCCGAGAAAAGACAGGGAACACTGAAGCTTTCTTT
TRBV7-2	TRBJ1-2	-	-	CASSLGFGYTF	TGTGCCAGCAGCTTGGGTTTTGGCTACACCTTC
TRBV2	TRBJ1-4	-	-	CASSADGVRGEKLFF	TGTGCCAGCAGTGCCGACGGGGTCCGTGGTGAAAAACTGTTTTTT
TRBV4-2	TRBJ1-6	-	-	CASSQEGPLHF	TGTGCCAGCAGCCAGGAGGGCCCCCTCCACTTT
TRBV5-4	TRBJ1-3	TRBD1	-	CASSQGAGGNTIYF	TGTGCCAGCAGCCAGGGGGCAGGGGGAAACACCATATATTTT
TRBV28	TRBJ1-5	TRBD1	-	CASSTGGENQPQHF	TGTGCCAGCAGCACAGGGGGCGAAAATCAGCCCCAGCATTTT
TRBV6-1	TRBJ1-5	TRBD1	-	CASNARGGQPQHF	TGTGCCAGCAACGCCAGGGGGGGTCAGCCCCAGCATTTT
TRBV10-3	TRBJ1-1	TRBD1	-	CAISESGAGGTEAFF	TGTGCCATCAGTGAGTCCGGGGCAGGGGGCACTGAAGCTTTCTTT
TRBV10-3	TRBJ2-7	-	-	CAIKDEGSYEQYF	TGTGCCATCAAGGATGAGGGCTCCTACGAGCAGTACTTC
TRBV6-1	TRBJ1-1	-	-	CASGRTDTEAFF	TGTGCCAGCGGAAGGACAGACACTGAAGCTTTCTTT